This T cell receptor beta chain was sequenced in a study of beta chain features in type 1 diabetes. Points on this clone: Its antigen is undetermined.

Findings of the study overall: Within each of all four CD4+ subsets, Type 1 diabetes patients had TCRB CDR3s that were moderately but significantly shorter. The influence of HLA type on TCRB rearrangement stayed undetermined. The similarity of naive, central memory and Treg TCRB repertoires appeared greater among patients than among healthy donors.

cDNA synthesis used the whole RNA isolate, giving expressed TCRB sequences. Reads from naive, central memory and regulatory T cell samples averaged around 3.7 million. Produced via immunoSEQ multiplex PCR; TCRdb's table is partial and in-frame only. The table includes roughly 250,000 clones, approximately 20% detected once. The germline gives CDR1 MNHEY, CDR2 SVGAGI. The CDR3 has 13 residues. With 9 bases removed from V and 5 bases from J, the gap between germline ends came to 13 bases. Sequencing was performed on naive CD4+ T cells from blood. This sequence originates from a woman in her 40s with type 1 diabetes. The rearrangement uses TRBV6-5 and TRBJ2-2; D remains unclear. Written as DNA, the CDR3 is TGTGCCAGTTTAACCCGGGTTACCGGGGAGCTGTTTTTT. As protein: CASLTRVTGELFF.